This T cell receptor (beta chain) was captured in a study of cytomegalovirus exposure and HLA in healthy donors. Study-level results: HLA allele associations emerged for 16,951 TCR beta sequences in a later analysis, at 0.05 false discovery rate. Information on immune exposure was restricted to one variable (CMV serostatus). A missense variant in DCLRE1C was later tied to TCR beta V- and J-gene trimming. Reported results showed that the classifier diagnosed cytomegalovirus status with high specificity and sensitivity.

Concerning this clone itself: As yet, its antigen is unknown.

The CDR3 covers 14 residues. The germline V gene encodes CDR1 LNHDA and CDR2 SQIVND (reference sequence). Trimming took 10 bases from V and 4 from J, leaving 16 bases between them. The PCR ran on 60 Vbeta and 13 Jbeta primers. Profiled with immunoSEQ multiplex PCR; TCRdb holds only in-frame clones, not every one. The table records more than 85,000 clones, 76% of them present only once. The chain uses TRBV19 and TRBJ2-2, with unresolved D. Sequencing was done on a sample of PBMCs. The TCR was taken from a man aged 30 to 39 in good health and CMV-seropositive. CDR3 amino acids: CATSVRPSTGELFF. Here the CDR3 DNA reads TGTGCCACCTCGGTTAGGCCTAGCACCGGGGAGCTGTTTTTT.